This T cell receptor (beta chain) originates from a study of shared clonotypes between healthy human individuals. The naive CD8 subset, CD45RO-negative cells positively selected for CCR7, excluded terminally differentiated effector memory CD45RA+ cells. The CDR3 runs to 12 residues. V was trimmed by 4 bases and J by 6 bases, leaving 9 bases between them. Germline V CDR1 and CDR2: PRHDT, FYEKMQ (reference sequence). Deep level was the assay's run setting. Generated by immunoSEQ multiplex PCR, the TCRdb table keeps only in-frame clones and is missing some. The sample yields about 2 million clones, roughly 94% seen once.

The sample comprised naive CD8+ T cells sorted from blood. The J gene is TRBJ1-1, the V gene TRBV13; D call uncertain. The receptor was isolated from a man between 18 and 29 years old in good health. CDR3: CASSWSASEAFF. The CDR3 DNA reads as TGTGCCAGCAGCTGGTCAGCCTCTGAAGCTTTCTTT.